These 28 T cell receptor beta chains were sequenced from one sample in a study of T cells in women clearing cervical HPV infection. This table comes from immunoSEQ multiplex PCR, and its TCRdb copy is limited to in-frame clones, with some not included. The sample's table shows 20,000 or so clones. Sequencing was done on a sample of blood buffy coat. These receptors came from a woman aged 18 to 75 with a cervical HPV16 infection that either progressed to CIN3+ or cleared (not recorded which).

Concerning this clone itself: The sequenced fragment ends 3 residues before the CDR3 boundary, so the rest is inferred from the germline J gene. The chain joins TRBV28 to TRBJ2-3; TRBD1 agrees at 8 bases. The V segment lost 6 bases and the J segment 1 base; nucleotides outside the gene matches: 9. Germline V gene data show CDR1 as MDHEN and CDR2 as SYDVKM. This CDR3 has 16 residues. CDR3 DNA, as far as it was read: TGTGCCAGCAGACCCCCGGCAGGGGGCCGCACAGATACG. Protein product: CASRPPAGGRTDT. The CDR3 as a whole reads CASRPPAGGRTDTQYF.

The CDR3 bases that were read are TGTGCCAGCAGCTTAGTGTCTAGCGGGGAAGAGACC. Translating gives CASSLVSSGEET. The whole CDR3 is CASSLVSSGEETQYF. This sequence joins TRBV11-2 and TRBJ2-5, with TRBD2 matching 9 bases. The CDR3 end is not reached by the read, which stops 3 residues before it; the germline J gene fills it in. Trimming took 1 base from V and 3 from J; bases not matched to a gene: 3. Germline V gene sequence: CDR1 SGHAT, CDR2 FQNNGV. The CDR3 consists of 15 residues.

The CDR3 spells CAWSPGLAGGPGNEQFF. Incomplete CDR3 DNA: TGTGCCTGGAGTCCCGGACTAGCGGGAGGGCCGGGCAATGAG. The chain is built from TRBV30 and TRBJ2-1; TRBD2 agrees at 15 bases. The CDR3 goes on 3 residues after the read ends, and that part is filled in from the germline J gene. CDR3 length: 17 residues. Unmatched junction bases numbered 8, after V lost 2 bases and J lost 6 bases. The germline gives CDR1 GTSNPN, CDR2 SVGIG (reference sequence).

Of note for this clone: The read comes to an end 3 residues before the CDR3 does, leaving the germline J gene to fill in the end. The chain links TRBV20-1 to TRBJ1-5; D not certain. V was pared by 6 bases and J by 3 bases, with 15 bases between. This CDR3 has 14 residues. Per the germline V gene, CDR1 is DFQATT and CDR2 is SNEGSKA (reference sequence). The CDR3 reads CSASGGDLNQPQHF. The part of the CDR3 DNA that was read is TGCAGTGCATCAGGCGGGGATCTCAATCAGCCC.

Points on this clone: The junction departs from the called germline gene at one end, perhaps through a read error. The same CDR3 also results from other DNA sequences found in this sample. The sequenced CDR3 bases are TGCGCCAGCAGCAGTAACAGGGGGAGCTCTGGAAACACT. Translation: CASSSNRGSSGNT. The full CDR3 sequence reads CASSSNRGSSGNTIYF. V gene TRBV5-1 combines with J gene TRBJ1-3; the match to TRBD1 covers 8 bases. The CDR3 goes on 3 residues after the read ends, and that part is filled in from the germline J gene. CDR3 length equals 16 residues. The germline V gene has CDR1 SGHRS and CDR2 YFSETQ.

The covered CDR3 bases are TGTGCCAGCAGCCCGCGGGACTCTTACAATGAG. Protein sequence: CASSPRDSYNE. The entire CDR3 is CASSPRDSYNEQFF. V and J are TRBV7-9 and TRBJ2-1; D is possibly TRBD2 (6 bases). Read coverage stops 3 residues before the CDR3 terminus; the germline J gene supplies the remainder. Germline V gives CDR1 SEHNR, CDR2 FQNEAQ (reference sequence). V lost 5 bases, J lost 4 bases, and 12 bases lay in between. The CDR3 extends over 14 amino acids.

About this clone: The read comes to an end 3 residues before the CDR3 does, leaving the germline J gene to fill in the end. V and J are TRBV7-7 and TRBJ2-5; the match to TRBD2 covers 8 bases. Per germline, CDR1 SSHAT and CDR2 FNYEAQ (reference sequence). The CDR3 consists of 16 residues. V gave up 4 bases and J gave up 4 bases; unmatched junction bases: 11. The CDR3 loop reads CASSSHGSGRGETQYF. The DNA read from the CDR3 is TGTGCCAGCAGCTCCCACGGAAGCGGGAGAGGAGAGACC.

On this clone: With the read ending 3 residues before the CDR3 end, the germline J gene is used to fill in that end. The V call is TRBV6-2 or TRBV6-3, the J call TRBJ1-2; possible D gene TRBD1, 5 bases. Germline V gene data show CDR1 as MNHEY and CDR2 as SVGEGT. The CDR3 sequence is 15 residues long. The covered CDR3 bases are TGTGCCAGCAGTTACGGGACTAGCGGGTACAATGAC. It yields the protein CASSYGTSGYND. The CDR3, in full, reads CASSYGTSGYNDYTF.

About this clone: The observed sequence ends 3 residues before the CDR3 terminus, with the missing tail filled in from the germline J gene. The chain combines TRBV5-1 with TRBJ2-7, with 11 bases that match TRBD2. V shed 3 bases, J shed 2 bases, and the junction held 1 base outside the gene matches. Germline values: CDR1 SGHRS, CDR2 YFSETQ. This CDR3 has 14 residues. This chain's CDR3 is CASSSSGGPYEQYF. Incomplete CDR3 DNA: TGCGCCAGCAGCTCTAGCGGGGGGCCCTACGAG.

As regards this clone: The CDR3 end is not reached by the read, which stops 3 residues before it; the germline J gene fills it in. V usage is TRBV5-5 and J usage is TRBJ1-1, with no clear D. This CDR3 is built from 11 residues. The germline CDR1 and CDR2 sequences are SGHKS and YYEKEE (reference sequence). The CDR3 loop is CASSRVGEAFF. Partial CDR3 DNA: TGTGCCAGCAGTAGGGTTGGGGAA.

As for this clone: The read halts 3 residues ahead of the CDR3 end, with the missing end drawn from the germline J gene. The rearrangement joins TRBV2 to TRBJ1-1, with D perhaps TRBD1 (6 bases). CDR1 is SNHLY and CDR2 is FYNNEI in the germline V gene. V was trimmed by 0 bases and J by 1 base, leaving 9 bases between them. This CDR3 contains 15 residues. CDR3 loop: CASSEALQGNTEAFF. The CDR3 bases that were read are TGTGCCAGCAGTGAAGCGCTACAGGGGAACACTGAA.

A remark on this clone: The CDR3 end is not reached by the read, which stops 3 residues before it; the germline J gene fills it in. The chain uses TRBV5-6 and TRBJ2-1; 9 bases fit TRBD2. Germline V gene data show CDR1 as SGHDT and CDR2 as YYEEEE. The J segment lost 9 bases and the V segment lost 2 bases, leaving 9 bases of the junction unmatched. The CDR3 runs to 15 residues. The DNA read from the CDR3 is TGTGCCAGCAGCTTAAGGGCTAGCGGGGTCCGTGAG. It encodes CASSLRASGVRE. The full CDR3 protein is CASSLRASGVREQFF.

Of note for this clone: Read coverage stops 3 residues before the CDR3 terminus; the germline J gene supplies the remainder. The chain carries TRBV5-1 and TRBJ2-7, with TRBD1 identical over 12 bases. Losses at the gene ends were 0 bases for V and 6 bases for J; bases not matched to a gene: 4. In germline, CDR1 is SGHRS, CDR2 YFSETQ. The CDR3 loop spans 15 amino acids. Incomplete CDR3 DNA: TGCGCCAGCAGCTTGGATGGGACAGGGGGCCTCGAG. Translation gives CASSLDGTGGLE. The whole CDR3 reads CASSLDGTGGLEQYF.

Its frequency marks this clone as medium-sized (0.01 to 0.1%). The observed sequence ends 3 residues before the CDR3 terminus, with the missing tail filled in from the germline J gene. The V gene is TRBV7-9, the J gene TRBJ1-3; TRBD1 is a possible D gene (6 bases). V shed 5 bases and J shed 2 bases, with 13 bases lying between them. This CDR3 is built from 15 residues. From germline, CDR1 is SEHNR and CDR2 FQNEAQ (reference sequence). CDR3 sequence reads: CASSPRGGTGNTIYF. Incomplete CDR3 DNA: TGTGCCAGCAGCCCTCGCGGGGGCACTGGAAACACC.

The CDR3 bases that were read are TGTGCCAGCAGTGTAGAACAGGGGGCTGCTGGC. This codes for CASSVEQGAAG. From start to end, the CDR3 is CASSVEQGAAGYTF. The chain combines TRBV6-1 with TRBJ1-2; 9 bases are a match to TRBD1. The CDR3 goes on 3 residues after the read ends, and that part is filled in from the germline J gene. The CDR3 loop spans 14 amino acids. The ends lost 4 bases at V and 7 bases at J; junction bases unmatched: 7. The germline V gene has CDR1 MNHNS and CDR2 SASEGT.

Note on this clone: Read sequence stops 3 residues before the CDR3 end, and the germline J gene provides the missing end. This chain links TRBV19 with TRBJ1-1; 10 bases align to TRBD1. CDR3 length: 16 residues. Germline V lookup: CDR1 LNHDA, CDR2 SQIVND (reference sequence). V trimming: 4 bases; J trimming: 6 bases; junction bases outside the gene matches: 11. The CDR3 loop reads CASSTSSTGGLAEAFF. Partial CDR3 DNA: TGTGCCAGTAGTACCAGTTCGACAGGGGGCCTCGCTGAA.

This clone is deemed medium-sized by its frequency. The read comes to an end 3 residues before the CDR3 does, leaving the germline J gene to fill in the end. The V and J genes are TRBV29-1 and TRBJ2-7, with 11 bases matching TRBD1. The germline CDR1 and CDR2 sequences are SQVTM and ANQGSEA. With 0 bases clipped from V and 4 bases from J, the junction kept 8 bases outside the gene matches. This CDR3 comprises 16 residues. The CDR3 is CSVEDREGQGAYEQYF. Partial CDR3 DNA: TGCAGCGTTGAAGATAGGGAAGGACAGGGGGCTTACGAG.

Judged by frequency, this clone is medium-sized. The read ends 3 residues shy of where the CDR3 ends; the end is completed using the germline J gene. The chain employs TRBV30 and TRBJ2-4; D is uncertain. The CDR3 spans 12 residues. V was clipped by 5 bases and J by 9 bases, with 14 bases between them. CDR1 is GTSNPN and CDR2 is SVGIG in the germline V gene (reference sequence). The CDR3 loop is CAWGTTPGIQYF. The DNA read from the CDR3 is TGTGCCTGGGGAACAACTCCGGGCATT.

The CDR3 sequence is CASSLNRVTYGYTF. CDR3 DNA (partial): TGTGCCAGCAGCTTAAACAGGGTTACCTATGGC. The chain recombines TRBV11-2 with TRBJ1-2; maybe TRBD1 (6 bases). The read halts 3 residues ahead of the CDR3 end, with the missing end drawn from the germline J gene. CDR3 length equals 14 residues. V was pared by 2 bases and J by 4 bases, with 11 bases between. Germline CDR1 reads SGHAT; CDR2 reads FQNNGV.

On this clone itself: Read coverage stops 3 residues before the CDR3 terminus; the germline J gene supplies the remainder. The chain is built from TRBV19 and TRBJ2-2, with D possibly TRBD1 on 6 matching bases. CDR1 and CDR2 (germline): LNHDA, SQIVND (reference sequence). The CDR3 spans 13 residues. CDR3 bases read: TGTGCCAGTAGTATCCTGGACAGTGAAAAG. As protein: CASSILDSEK. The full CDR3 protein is CASSILDSEKLFF.

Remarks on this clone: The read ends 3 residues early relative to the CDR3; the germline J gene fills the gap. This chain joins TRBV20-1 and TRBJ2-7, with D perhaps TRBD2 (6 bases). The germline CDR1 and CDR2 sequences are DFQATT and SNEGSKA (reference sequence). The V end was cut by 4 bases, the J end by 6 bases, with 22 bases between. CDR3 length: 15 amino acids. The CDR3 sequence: CSATKGGSHPLEQYF. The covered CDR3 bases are TGCAGTGCTACAAAAGGAGGGTCCCATCCTCTCGAG.

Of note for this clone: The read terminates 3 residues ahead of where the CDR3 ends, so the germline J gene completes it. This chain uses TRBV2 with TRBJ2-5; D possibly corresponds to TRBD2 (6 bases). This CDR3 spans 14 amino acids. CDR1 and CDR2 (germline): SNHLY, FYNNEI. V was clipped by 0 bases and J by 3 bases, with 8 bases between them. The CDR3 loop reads CASSEAVAEETQYF. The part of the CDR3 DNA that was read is TGTGCCAGCAGTGAAGCGGTAGCGGAAGAGACC.

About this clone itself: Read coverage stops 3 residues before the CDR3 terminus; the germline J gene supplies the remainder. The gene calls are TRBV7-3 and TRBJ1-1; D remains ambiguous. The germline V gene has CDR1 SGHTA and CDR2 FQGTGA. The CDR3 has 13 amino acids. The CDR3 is CASSPLRGLWAFF. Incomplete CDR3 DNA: TGTGCCAGCAGCCCCCTCCGAGGGCTGTGG.

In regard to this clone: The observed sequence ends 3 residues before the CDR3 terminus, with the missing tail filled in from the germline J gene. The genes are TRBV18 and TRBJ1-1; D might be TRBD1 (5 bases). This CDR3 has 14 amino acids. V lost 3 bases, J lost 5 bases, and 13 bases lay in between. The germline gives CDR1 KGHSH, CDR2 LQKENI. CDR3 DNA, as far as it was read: TGTGCCAGCTCACCGGATGGTCGGGGGACTGAA. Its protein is CASSPDGRGTE. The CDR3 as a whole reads CASSPDGRGTEAFF.

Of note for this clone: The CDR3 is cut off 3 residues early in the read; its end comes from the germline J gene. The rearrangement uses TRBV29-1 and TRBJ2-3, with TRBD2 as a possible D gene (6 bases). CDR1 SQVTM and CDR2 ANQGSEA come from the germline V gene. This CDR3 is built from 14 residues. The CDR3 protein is CSVAGVGYQETQYF. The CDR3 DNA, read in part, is TGCAGCGTTGCGGGGGTTGGGTACCAAGAGACG.

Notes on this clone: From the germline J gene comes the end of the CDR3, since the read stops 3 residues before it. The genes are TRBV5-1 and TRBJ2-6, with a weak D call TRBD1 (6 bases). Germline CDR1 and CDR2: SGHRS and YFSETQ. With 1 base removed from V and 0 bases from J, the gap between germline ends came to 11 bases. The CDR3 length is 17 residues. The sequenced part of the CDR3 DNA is TGCGCCAGCAGCTTGTGGACAGCGAACTCTGGGGCCAACGTC. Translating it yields CASSLWTANSGANV. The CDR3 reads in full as CASSLWTANSGANVLTF.

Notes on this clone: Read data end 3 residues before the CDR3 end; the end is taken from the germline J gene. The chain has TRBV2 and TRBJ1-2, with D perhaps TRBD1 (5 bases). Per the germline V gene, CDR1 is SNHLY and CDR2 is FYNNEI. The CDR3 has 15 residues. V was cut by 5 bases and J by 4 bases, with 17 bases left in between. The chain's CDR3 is CASSRGDAGSYGYTF. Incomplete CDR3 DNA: TGTGCCAGCAGTCGGGGGGATGCTGGTTCCTATGGC.

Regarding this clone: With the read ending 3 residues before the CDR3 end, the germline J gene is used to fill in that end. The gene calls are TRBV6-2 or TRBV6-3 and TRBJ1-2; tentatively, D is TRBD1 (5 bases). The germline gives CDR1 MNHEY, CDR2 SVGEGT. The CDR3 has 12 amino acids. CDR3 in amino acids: CASRSDRLDYTF. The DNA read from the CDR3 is TGTGCCAGCAGATCCGACAGACTCGAC.